This T cell receptor beta chain was found in a study of PD-1 blockade in classical Hodgkin lymphoma (TCRdb year 2020). Background on the whole study: Nivolumab dosing was 3 mg/kg intravenously every 2 weeks, continuing until either disease progression or unacceptable toxicity. The study used TCR beta sequencing and CyTOF to define a peripheral blood immune signature of response to PD-1 blockade in classical Hodgkin lymphoma. Paper-wide results and their limitations: Baseline TCR diversity was reported to be lower in newly diagnosed patients than in healthy donors and to be lower still in relapsed/refractory patients. Trial patients achieving complete response had baseline diversity similar to newly diagnosed patients, whereas partial responders and progressors had significantly lower diversity. Lower diversity was observed in patients in whom nivolumab was started less than 1 year after ASCT, and these patients were excluded from later analyses so that confounding by immune reconstitution would be avoided. A significant rise by C4D1 was seen in CD4+ but not CD8+ TCR diversity (p=0.0027 vs p=0.16), with the rise being most apparent in complete responders (p=0.02). Only a single clinical trial cohort was studied, and what caused the repertoire differences, possibly disease activity or prior therapy, remained undefined.

This clone was seen a few times. Its binding antigen is unknown. Nothing much larger sits one base from this clone, and base qualities are not available. From cysteine to phenylalanine, the CDR3 is 14 amino acids long. The only DNA kept is the CDR3, 42 bases in frame from the first base. As encoded in the germline V gene (reference sequence), CDR1 is LNHDA while CDR2 is SQIVND. The germline V end is reduced by 2 bases and the J end by 13 bases; junction bases left unmatched: 10. The Qiagen DNeasy kit was used to extract genomic DNA from unsorted PBMCs and from the negatively selected CD4+ and CD8+ fractions. Amplification of TCR beta CDR3 regions was done by immunoSEQ multiplex PCR with primers that anneal to V and J segments. A synthetic immune receptor repertoire was used to minimize amplification bias, and any residual bias was removed computationally once sequencing was done. The paper's processing steps were these. Custom Python scripts were used to quantify repertoire diversity as the Shannon entropy index. Unsorted, CD4+ and CD8+ repertoires were analyzed separately, except in combined analyses where CD4+ and CD8+ sequences were merged in silico. A clone was considered expanded if an increase in frequency of at least 2-fold after treatment relative to C1D1 was found, and a pseudocount of 0.5 was applied to clones undetected at baseline. Singleton clones were defined as clones with 0 or 1 copy at C1D1, and non-singleton clones were defined as clones with 2 or more copies. Clones expanded in unsorted samples were annotated as CD4+, CD8+ or unknown by matching protein sequences in sorted samples from the same patient. Wilcoxon tests on paired samples were used to test changes in diversity from C1D1 to C4D1. TCRdb stores this immuneACCESS table with in-frame sequences only. Part of the clones is absent; in the studies checked, under half of the shortfall reflects unresolved V genes, and no reason is known for the rest. That table gives V, J and clone size, and the DNA gave D and trimming. The sample records about 41,000 clones, 70% to 90% of which are singletons. In total, the top ten clones hold 5% to 6.5% of the sample.

The sample's time point label, in plain terms: cycle 2 day 1 (C2D1) of nivolumab. All trial patients had relapsed after autologous stem cell transplantation, with cohorts A, B and C differing in prior brentuximab vedotin exposure. The trial cohort included 50 or so patients with relapsed/refractory classical Hodgkin lymphoma, and each patient had a best overall response of complete response, partial response or progressive disease. Single-agent nivolumab was administered to trial patients in the multi-cohort phase II CheckMate 205 trial. Best overall response was determined by an independent review committee according to the 2007 International Working Group response criteria. Trial PBMCs were obtained immediately prior to nivolumab initiation (C1D1) and on therapy at cycle 2 day 1 and cycle 4 day 1. Peripheral blood was collected in 8 mL Vacutainer Cell Preparation Tubes, from which PBMCs were isolated by centrifugation and then cryopreserved.

Sequences were derived from peripheral blood mononuclear cells (PBMCs), sampled before the second cycle of nivolumab. This sequence uses TRBV19 and TRBJ2-5, with TRBD2 identical over 10 junction bases. The source is a human donor with classical Hodgkin lymphoma. The CDR3 protein is CASSITASGGLSYF. Read as DNA, the sequence is TGTGCCAGTAGTATAACGGCTAGCGGGGGCCTATCGTACTTC.